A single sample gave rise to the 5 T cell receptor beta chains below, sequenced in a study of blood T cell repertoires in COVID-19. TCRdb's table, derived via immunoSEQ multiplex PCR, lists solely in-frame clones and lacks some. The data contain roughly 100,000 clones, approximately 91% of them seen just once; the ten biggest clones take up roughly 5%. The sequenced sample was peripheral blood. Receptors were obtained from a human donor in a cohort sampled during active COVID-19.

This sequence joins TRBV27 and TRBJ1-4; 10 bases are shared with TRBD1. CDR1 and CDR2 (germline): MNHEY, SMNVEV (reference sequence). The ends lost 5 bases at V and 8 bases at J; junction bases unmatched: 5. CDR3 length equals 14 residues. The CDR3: CASSRTGGREKLFF. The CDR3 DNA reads TGTGCCAGCAGTAGGACAGGGGGTCGGGAAAAACTGTTTTTT.

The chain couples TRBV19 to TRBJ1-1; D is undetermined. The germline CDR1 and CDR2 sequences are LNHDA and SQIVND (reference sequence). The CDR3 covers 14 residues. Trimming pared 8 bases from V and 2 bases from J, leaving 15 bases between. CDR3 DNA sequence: TGTGCCAGTCGGATCCCGGGAGTCAACACTGAAGCTTTCTTT. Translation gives CASRIPGVNTEAFF.

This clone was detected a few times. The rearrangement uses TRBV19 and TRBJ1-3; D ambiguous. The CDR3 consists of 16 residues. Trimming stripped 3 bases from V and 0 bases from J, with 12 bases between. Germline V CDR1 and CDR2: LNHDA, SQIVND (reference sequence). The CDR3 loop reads CASSIPQLHSGNTIYF. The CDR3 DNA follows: TGTGCCAGTAGTATCCCACAGTTACACTCTGGAAACACCATATATTTT.

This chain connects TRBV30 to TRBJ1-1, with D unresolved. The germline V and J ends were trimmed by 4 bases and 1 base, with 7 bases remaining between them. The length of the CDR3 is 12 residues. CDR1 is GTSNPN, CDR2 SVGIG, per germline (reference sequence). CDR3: CAWTYENTEAFF. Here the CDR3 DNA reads TGTGCCTGGACCTACGAGAACACTGAAGCTTTCTTT. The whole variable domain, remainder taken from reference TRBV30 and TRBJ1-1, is SQTIHQWPATLVQPVGSPLSLECTVEGTSNPNLYWYRQAAGRGLQLLFYSVGIGQISSEVPQNLSASRPQDRQFILSSKKLLLSDSGFYLCAWTYENTEAFFGQGTRLTVV.

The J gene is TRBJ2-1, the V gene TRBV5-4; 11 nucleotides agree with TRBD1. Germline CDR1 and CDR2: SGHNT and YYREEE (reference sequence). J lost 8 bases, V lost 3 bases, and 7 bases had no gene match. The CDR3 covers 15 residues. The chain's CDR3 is CASSSRTGGIDEQFF. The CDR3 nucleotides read TGTGCCAGCAGCTCGCGGACAGGGGGCATCGATGAGCAGTTCTTC.